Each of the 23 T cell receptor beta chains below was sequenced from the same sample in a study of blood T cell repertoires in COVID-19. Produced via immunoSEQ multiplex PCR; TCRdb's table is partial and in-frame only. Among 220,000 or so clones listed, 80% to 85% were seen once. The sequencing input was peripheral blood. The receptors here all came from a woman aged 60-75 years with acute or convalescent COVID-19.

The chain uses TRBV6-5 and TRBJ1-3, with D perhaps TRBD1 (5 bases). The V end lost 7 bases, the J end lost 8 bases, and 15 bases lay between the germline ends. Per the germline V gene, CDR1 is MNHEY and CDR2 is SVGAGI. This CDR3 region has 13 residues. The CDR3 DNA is TGTGCCAGCAAAATAGGGGTCCGAGACACCATATATTTT. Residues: CASKIGVRDTIYF.

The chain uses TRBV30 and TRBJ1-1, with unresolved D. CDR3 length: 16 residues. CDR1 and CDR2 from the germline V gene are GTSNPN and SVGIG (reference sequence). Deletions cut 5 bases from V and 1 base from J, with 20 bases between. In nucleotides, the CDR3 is TGTGCCTGGGCCGAAGGATCACATGGAGGGAACACTGAAGCTTTCTTT. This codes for CAWAEGSHGGNTEAFF.

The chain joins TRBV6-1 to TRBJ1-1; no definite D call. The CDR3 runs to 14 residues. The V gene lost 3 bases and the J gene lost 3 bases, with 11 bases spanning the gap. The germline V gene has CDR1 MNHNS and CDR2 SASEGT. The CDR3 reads CASSDRRHDTEAFF. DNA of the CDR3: TGTGCCAGCAGTGACCGGAGGCACGACACTGAAGCTTTCTTT.

The CDR3 spells CASSQLQGESEAFF. The CDR3 DNA is TGTGCCAGCAGCCAACTACAGGGAGAATCCGAGGCTTTCTTT. The chain couples TRBV14 to TRBJ1-1; possible D gene TRBD1, 6 bases. The V and J ends lost 2 bases and 11 bases respectively, with 18 bases between them. This CDR3 has 14 amino acids. CDR1 is SGHDN and CDR2 is FVKESK in the germline V gene. Together with reference TRBV14 and TRBJ1-1, the CDR3 gives the full variable domain: EAGVTQFPSHSVIEKGQTVTLRCDPISGHDNLYWYRRVMGKEIKFLLHFVKESKQDESGMPNNRFLAERTGGTYSTLKVQPAELEDSGVYFCASSQLQGESEAFFGQGTRLTVV.

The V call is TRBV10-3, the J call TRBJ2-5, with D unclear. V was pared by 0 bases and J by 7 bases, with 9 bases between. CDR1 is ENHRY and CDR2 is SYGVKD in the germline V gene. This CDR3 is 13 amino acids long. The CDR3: CAISESPGGTQYF. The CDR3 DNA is TGTGCCATCAGTGAGTCACCTGGCGGGACCCAGTACTTC.

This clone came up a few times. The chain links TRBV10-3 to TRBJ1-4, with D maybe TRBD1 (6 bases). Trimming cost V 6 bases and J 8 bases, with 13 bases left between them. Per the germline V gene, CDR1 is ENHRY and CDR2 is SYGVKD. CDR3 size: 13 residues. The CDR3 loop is CAIRDSLNEKLFF. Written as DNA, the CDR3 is TGTGCCATCAGGGACAGTTTAAACGAAAAACTGTTTTTT.

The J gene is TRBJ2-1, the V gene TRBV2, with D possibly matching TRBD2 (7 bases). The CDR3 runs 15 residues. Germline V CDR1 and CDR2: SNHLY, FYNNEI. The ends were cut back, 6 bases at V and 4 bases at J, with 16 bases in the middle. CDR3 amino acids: CASRPGGGIYNEQFF. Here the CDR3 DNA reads TGTGCCAGCAGGCCTGGGGGGGGCATTTACAATGAGCAGTTCTTC.

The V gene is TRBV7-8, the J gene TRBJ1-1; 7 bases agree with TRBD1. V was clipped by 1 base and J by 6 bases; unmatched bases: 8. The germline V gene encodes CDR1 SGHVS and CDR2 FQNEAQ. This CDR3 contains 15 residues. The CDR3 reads CASSLGGTAVPEAFF. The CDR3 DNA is TGTGCCAGCAGCTTAGGTGGGACAGCGGTCCCTGAAGCTTTCTTT.

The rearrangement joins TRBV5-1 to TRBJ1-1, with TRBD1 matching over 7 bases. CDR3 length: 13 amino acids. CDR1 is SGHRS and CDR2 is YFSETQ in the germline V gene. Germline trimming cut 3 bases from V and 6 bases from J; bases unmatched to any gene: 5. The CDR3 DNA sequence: TGCGCCAGCAGCTCTACAGGGGAGGCTGAAGCTTTCTTT. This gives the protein CASSSTGEAEAFF.

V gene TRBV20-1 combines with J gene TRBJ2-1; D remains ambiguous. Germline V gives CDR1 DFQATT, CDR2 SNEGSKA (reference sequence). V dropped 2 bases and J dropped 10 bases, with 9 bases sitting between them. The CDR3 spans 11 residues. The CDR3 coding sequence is TGCAGTGCTAGATTCGGTAAGGAGCAGTTCTTC. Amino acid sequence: CSARFGKEQFF.

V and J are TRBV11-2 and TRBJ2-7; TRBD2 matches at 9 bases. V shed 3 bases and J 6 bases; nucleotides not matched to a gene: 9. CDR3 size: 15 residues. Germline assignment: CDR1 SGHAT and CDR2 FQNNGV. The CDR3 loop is CASSFDLREGSEQYF. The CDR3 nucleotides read TGTGCCAGCAGCTTCGATCTGCGGGAGGGGAGCGAGCAGTACTTC.

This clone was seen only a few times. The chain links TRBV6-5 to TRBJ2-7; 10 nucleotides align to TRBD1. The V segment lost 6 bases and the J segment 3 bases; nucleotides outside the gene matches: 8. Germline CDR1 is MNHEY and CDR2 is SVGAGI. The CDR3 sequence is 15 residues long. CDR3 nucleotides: TGTGCCAGCAGACCCGACAGGGGGCAAGACTACGAGCAGTACTTC. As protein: CASRPDRGQDYEQYF.

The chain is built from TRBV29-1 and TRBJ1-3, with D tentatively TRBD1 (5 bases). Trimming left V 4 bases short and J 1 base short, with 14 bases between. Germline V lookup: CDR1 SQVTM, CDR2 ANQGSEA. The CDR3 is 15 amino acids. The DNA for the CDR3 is TGCAGCGTTGGTTATCTCGGGGGGTCTGGAAACACCATATATTTT. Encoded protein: CSVGYLGGSGNTIYF.

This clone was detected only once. In DNA form, the CDR3 reads TGTGCCAGCAGCTTTCCCGGACTAGGAGTGTACGAGCAGTACTTC. It translates to CASSFPGLGVYEQYF. This chain links TRBV5-4 with TRBJ2-7, with 7 bases fitting TRBD2. Germline V gene data show CDR1 as SGHNT and CDR2 as YYREEE (reference sequence). The CDR3 loop spans 15 amino acids. The ends lost 2 bases at V and 4 bases at J; junction bases unmatched: 9.

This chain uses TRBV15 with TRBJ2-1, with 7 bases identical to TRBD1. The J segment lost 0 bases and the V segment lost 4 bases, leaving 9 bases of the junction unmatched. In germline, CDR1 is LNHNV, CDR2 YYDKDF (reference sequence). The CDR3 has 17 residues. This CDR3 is CATSKIQGKSSYNEQFF. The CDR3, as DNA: TGTGCCACCAGCAAAATACAGGGGAAAAGCTCCTACAATGAGCAGTTCTTC.

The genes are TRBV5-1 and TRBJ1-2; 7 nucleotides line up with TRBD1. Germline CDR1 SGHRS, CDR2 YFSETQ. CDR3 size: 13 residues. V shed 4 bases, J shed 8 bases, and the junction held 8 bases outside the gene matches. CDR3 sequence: CASSQDRAWGYTF. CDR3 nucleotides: TGCGCCAGCAGCCAAGACAGGGCATGGGGCTACACCTTC.

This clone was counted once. The CDR3 sequence is CASSQRPLRDYEQYF. The CDR3 DNA is TGTGCCAGCAGTCAGAGGCCGCTGAGGGACTACGAGCAGTACTTC. The J gene is TRBJ2-7, the V gene TRBV6-5, with a possible D match to TRBD2 (5 bases). V was pared by 5 bases and J by 3 bases, with 17 bases between. Germline CDR1 and CDR2: MNHEY and SVGAGI. The CDR3 is 15 amino acids.

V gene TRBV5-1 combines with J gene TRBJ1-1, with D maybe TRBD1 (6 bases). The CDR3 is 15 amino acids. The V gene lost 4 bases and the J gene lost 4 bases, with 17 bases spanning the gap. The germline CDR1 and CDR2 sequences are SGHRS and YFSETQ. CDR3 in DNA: TGCGCCAGCAGCCTGCAAGGAACAGGGCGCACTGAAGCTTTCTTT. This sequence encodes CASSLQGTGRTEAFF.

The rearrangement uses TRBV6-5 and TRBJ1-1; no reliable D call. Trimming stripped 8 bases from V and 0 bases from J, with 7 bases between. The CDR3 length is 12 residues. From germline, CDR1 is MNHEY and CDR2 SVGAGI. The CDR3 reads CASQVMNTEAFF. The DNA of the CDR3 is TGTGCCAGCCAGGTTATGAACACTGAAGCTTTCTTT.

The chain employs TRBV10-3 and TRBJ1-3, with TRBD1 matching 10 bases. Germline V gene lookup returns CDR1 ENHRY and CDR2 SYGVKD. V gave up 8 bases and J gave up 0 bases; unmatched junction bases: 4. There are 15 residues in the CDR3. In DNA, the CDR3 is TGTGCCATCGGAGGACAGGGGGACTCTGGAAACACCATATATTTT. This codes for CAIGGQGDSGNTIYF.

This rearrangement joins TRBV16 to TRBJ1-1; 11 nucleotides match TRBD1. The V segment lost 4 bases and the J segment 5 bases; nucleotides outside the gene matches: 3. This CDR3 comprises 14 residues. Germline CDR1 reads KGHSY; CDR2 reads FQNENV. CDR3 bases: TGTGCCAGCAGCCCCCGGGACAGGGGGACTGAAGCTTTCTTT. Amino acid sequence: CASSPRDRGTEAFF.

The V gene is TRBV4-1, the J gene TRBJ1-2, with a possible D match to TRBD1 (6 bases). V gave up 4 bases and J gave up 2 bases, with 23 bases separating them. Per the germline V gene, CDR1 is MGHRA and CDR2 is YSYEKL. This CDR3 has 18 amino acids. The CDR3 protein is CASSPRGAWQGTNYGYTF. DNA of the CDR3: TGCGCCAGCAGCCCCCGAGGCGCGTGGCAGGGGACAAACTATGGCTACACCTTC.

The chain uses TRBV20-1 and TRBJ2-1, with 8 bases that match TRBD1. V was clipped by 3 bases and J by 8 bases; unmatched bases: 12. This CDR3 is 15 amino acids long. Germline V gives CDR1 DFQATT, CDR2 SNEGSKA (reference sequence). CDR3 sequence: CSASNRRTGSHEQFF. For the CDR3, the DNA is TGCAGTGCTAGTAATCGTAGGACAGGGTCTCATGAGCAGTTCTTC.